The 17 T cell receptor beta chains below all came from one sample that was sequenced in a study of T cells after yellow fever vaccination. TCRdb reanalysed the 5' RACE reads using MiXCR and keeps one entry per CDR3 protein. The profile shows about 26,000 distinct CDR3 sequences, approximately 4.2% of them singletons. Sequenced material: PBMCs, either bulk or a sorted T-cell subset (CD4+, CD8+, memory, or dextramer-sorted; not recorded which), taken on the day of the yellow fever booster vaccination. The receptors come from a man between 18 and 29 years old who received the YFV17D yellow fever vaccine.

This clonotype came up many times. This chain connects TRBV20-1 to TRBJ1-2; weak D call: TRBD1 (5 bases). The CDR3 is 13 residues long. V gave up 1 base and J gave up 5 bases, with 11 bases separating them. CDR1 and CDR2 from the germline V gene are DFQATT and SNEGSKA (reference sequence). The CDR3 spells CSARVGERYGYTF. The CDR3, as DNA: TGCAGTGCTAGAGTAGGGGAGAGGTATGGCTACACCTTC.

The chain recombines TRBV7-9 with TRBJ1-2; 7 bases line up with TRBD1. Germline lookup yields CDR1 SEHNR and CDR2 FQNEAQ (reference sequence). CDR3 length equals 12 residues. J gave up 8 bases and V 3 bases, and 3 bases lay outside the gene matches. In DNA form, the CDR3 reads TGTGCCAGCAGCTTCACAGGGGACGGCTACACCTTC. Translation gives CASSFTGDGYTF. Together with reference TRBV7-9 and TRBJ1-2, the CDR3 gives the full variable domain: DTGVSQNPRHKITKRGQNVTFRCDPISEHNRLYWYRQTLGQGPEFLTYFQNEAQLEKSRLLSDRFSAERPKGSFSTLEIQRTEQGDSAMYLCASSFTGDGYTFGSGTRLTVV.

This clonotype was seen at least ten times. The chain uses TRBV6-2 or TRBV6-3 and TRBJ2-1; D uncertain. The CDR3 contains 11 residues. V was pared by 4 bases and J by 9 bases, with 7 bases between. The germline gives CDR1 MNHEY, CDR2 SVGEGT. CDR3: CASSSWGEQFF. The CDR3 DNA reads TGTGCCAGCAGTTCGTGGGGTGAGCAGTTCTTC.

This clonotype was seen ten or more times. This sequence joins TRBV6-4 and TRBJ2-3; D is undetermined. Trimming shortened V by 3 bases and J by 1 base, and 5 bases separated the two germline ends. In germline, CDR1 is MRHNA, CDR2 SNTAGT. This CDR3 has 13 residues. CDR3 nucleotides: TGTGCCAGCAGTGAAAAGGGCACAGATACGCAGTATTTT. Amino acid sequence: CASSEKGTDTQYF.

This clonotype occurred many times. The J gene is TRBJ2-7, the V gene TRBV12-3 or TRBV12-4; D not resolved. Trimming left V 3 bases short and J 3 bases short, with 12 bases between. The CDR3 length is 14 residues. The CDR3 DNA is TGTGCCAGCAGTTTCAGGCCCTTGGACTACGAGCAGTACTTC. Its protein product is CASSFRPLDYEQYF.

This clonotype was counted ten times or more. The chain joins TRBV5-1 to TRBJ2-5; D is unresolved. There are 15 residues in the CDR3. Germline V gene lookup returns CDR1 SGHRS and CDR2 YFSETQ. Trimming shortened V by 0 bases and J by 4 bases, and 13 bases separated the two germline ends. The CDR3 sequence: CASSLDFSSGETQYF. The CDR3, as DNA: TGCGCCAGCAGCTTGGATTTCTCCTCGGGAGAGACCCAGTACTTC.

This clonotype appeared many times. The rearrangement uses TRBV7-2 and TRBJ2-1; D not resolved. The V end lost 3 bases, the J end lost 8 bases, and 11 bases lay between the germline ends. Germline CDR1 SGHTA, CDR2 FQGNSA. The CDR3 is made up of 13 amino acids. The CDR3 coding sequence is TGTGCCAGCAGCTTGGGTAGCACAGATGAGCAGTTCTTC. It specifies CASSLGSTDEQFF. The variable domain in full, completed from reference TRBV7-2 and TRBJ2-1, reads GAGVSQSPSNKVTEKGKDVELRCDPISGHTALYWYRQSLGQGLEFLIYFQGNSAPDKSGLPSDRFSAERTGGSVSTLTIQRTQQEDSAVYLCASSLGSTDEQFFGPGTRLTVL.

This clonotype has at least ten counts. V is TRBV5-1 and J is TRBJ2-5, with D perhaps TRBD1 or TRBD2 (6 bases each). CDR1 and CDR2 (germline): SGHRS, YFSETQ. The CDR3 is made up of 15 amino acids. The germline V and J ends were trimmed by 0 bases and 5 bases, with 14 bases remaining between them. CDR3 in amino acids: CASSLALGGPETQYF. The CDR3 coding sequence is TGCGCCAGCAGCTTGGCCTTGGGGGGCCCTGAGACCCAGTACTTC. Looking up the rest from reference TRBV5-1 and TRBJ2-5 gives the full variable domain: KAGVTQTPRYLIKTRGQQVTLSCSPISGHRSVSWYQQTPGQGLQFLFEYFSETQRNKGNFPGRFSGRQFSNSRSEMNVSTLELGDSALYLCASSLALGGPETQYFGPGTRLLVL.

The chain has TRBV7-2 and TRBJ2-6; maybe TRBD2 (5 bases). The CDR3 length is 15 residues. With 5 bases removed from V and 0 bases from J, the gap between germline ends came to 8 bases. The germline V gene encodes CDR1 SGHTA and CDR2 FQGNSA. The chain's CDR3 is CASSNRDSGANVLTF. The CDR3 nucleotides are TGTGCCAGCAGCAATCGGGACTCTGGGGCCAACGTCCTGACTTTC.

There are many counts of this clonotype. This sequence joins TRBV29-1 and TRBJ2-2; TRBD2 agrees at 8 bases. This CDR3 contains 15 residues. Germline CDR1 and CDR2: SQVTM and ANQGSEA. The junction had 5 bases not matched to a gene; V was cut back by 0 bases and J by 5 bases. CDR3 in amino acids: CSVEDGRGGTGELFF. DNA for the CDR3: TGCAGCGTTGAAGACGGACGGGGGGGGACCGGGGAGCTGTTTTTT.

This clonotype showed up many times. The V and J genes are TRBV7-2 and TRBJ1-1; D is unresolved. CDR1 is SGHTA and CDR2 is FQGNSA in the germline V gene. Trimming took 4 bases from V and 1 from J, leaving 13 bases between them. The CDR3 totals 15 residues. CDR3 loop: CASSSNRHPNTEAFF. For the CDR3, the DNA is TGTGCCAGCAGCTCCAACCGACACCCGAACACTGAAGCTTTCTTT.

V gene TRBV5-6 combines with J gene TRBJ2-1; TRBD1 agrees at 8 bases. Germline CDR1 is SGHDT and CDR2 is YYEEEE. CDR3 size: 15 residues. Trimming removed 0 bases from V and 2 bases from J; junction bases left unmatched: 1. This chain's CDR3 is CASSLDRGAYNEQFF. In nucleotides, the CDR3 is TGTGCCAGCAGCTTGGACAGGGGGGCCTACAATGAGCAGTTCTTC.

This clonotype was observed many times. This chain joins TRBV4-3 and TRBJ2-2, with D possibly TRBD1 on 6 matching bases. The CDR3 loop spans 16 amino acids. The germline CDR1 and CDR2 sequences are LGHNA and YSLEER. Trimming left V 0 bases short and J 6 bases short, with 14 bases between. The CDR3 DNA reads TGCGCCAGCAGCCAAGATTATCAGGGGTTGGCCGGGGAGCTGTTTTTT. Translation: CASSQDYQGLAGELFF.

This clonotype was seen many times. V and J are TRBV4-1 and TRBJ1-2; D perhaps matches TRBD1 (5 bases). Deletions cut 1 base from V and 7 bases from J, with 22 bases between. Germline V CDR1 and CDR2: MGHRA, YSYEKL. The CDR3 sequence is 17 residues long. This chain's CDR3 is CASSQVLERGAASGYTF. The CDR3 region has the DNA TGCGCCAGCAGCCAAGTCCTTGAAAGGGGCGCAGCCTCTGGCTACACCTTC.

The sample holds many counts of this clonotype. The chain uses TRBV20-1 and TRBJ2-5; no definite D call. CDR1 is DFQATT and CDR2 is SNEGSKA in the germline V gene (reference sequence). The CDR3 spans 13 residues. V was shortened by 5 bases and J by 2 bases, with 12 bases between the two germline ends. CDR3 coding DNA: TGCAGTGCTCTAGGACCAGATCAAGAGACCCAGTACTTC. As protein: CSALGPDQETQYF.

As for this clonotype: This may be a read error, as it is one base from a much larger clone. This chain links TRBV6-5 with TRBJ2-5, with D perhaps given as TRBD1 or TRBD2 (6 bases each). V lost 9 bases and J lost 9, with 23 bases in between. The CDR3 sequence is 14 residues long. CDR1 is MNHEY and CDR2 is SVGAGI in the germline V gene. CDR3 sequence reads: CASRGLTGPGAQYF. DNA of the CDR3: TGTGCCAGTCGGGGGCTAACGGGTCCCGGAGCCCAGTACTTC.

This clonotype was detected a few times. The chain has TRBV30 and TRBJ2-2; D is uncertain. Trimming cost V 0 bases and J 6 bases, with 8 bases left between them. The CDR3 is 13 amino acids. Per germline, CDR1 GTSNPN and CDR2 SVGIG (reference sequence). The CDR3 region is CAWSVNIAGELFF. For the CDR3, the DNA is TGTGCCTGGAGTGTCAACATCGCCGGGGAGCTGTTTTTT.